The rows below give T cell receptor beta chains drawn from one sample of a study of cytomegalovirus exposure and HLA in healthy donors. Here immunoSEQ multiplex PCR was the method, and the copy in TCRdb shows in-frame clones only, minus some. Of around 150,000 clones listed, 65% to 80% are singletons. The sequencing input was PBMCs. These TCRs come from a man aged 35-49 years in good health and CMV-seropositive. CDR3s include the opening cysteine and the closing phenylalanine or tryptophan. D genes are given only for firm matches. Some rows mark clone size as missing; the rest say once, few, many or name a class of expanded clone.

D	size	V	J	DNA	CDR3
TRBD1	NA	TRBV5-1	TRBJ2-7	TGCGCCAGCAGCCCACTGGGACAGGACTCCTACGAGCAGTACTTC	CASSPLGQDSYEQYF
TRBD1	NA	TRBV6-1	TRBJ2-7	TGTGCCGTGACGGGACAGGGGATATACGAGCAGTACTTC	CAVTGQGIYEQYF
NA	few	TRBV30	TRBJ1-2	TGTGCCTGGAGTACAGGGACGGGCTACACCTTC	CAWSTGTGYTF
NA	NA	TRBV7-2	TRBJ1-5	TGTGCCAGTAGTTTGCAGGGAAACGAAGGCAATCAGCCCCAGCATTTT	CASSLQGNEGNQPQHF
NA	NA	TRBV27	TRBJ2-7	TGTGCCAGCAGTTCCTCAGACAGACCCTACGAGCAGTACTTC	CASSSSDRPYEQYF
NA	once	TRBV4-1	TRBJ2-7	TGCGCCAGCAGTAACCTACCAAGTAACCCCTACGAGCAGTACTTC	CASSNLPSNPYEQYF
TRBD1	NA	TRBV6-6	TRBJ1-2	TGTGCCAGCAGTCCCTCCCGGGACAGGGGTGGCTACACCTTC	CASSPSRDRGGYTF
NA	NA	TRBV5-1	TRBJ2-7	TGCGCCAGCAGCTGGACATTACGTTACGAGCAGTACTTC	CASSWTLRYEQYF
NA	NA	TRBV5-1	TRBJ2-6	TGCGCCAGCACTCTTAGCCACTCTGGGGCCAACGTCCTGACTTTC	CASTLSHSGANVLTF
NA	NA	TRBV28	TRBJ2-7	TGTGCCAGCAGTTCGGGGAGGTGGGGATCCTACGAGCAGTACTTC	CASSSGRWGSYEQYF
NA	NA	TRBV4-2	TRBJ2-3	TGTGCCAGCAGCCAAGATCCGAGAGCCACAGATACGCAGTATTTT	CASSQDPRATDTQYF
NA	NA	TRBV9	TRBJ1-3	TGTGCCAGCAGTTTTGACAGTGGCCCTGGAAACACCATATATTTT	CASSFDSGPGNTIYF
TRBD1	NA	TRBV6-6	TRBJ2-1	TGTGCCAGCAGCTCTCGGGACAGGGCTTACAATGAGCAGTTCTTC	CASSSRDRAYNEQFF
TRBD2	few	TRBV7-9	TRBJ2-2	TGTGCCAGCAGATCGAGGACTAGCGAATACACCGGGGAGCTGTTTTTT	CASRSRTSEYTGELFF
TRBD1	NA	TRBV9	TRBJ2-1	TGTGCCAGCAGCGGGACCGGGACAGGGGACAATGAGCAGTTCTTC	CASSGTGTGDNEQFF
TRBD2	NA	TRBV2	TRBJ2-7	TGTGCCAGCAGTTCTAGCGGGAGCTACGAGCAGTACTTC	CASSSSGSYEQYF
TRBD2	once	TRBV4-1	TRBJ2-5	TGCGCCAGCAGCCTCGGGCGGGAGGGCCGAGAGACCCAGTACTTC	CASSLGREGRETQYF
TRBD2	NA	TRBV18	TRBJ2-1	TGTGCCAGCTCACCAGATAGCGGGAGGTTTCATGAGCAGTTCTTC	CASSPDSGRFHEQFF
NA	few	TRBV27	TRBJ1-2	TGTGCCAGCAGTTTATCGGCGACATACAACTATGGCTACACCTTC	CASSLSATYNYGYTF
TRBD1	NA	TRBV6-6	TRBJ2-3	TGTGCCAGCAGTCCCCCTAGGACAGGGGACCCAGATACGCAGTATTTT	CASSPPRTGDPDTQYF
NA	NA	TRBV5-8	TRBJ1-2	TGTGCCAGCAGCGTAGCCGATTTAAGGGGCGGCTACACCTTC	CASSVADLRGGYTF
TRBD1	NA	TRBV5-8	TRBJ1-1	TGTGCCAGCAGCTTGGGACAGGGGGCATTTTGGGCTTTCTTT	CASSLGQGAFWAFF
NA	NA	TRBV28	TRBJ2-5	TGTGCCAGCTTAGCGGCTCTACAAGAGACCCAGTACTTC	CASLAALQETQYF
NA	once	TRBV2	TRBJ2-1	TGTGCCAGCAGTGAATGGCGGGGCATCTACAATGAGCAGTTCTTC	CASSEWRGIYNEQFF
TRBD1	NA	TRBV11-2	TRBJ1-1	TGTGCCAGCAGCCCCGGGACAGGTTGGGTAGGTAACACTGAAGCTTTCTTT	CASSPGTGWVGNTEAFF
NA	NA	TRBV5-6	TRBJ2-5	TGTGCCAGCAGCAAGGTAGCTAGCGATATTTTTCTAGAGACCCAGTACTTC	CASSKVASDIFLETQYF
NA	few	TRBV28	TRBJ1-6	TGTGCCAGCAGCGGTGTGGGGGGAGAGTCACCCCTCCACTTT	CASSGVGGESPLHF
TRBD1	few	TRBV19	TRBJ1-2	TGTGCCAGTACCCTCAGGGGGCGCGAAGGTGGCTACACCTTC	CASTLRGREGGYTF
TRBD1	NA	TRBV7-7	TRBJ2-3	TGTGCTAGCAGCCAGGGGGAGGATACGCAGTATTTT	CASSQGEDTQYF
TRBD1	NA	TRBV6-1	TRBJ2-7	TGTGCCAGCAGTGGGAGGACAGGGGTAAACTACGAGCAGTACTTC	CASSGRTGVNYEQYF
NA	NA	TRBV18	TRBJ2-3	TGTGCCAGCTCACCACCAGGGAGCGCGGGCACAGATACGCAGTATTTT	CASSPPGSAGTDTQYF
TRBD1	once	TRBV25-1	TRBJ2-7	TGTGCCAGCAGCGACAGGGGGGCTCTCTACGAGCAGTACTTC	CASSDRGALYEQYF
NA	NA	TRBV7-6	TRBJ1-5	TGTGCCAGCAGCTCCGAGGAGGGAGGGCAGCTAATTAATCAGCCCCAGCATTTT	CASSSEEGGQLINQPQHF
TRBD2	NA	TRBV19	TRBJ2-7	TGTGCCAGTAGTATAGGAAGCGGGATTCGGTACGAGCAGTACTTC	CASSIGSGIRYEQYF
TRBD1	few	TRBV6-6	TRBJ2-7	TGTGCCAGCAGTCCCGGGACAGTATACGAGCAGTACTTC	CASSPGTVYEQYF
TRBD2	NA	TRBV2	TRBJ2-7	TGTGCCAGCACTAGCGGGACACTCTACGAGCAGTACTTC	CASTSGTLYEQYF
NA	few	TRBV5-4	TRBJ2-2	TGTGCCAGCAGCCCCCGTAGCGGGGAGCTGTTTTTT	CASSPRSGELFF
TRBD2	NA	TRBV5-1	TRBJ2-5	TGCGCCAGCAGCCCTATGACTAGCGGGAGGTTCTACCAAGAGACCCAGTACTTC	CASSPMTSGRFYQETQYF
NA	NA	TRBV5-1	TRBJ1-1	TGCGCCAGCAGCTTGGGCCAGATGAACACTGAAGCTTTCTTT	CASSLGQMNTEAFF
TRBD2	NA	TRBV7-9	TRBJ2-1	TGTGCCAGCAGCCGGATAGCGGGAGGGCCTGATGAGCAGTTCTTC	CASSRIAGGPDEQFF